This T cell receptor (beta chain) was documented in a study of T-cell memory formation after mild COVID-19. As concerns this clonotype: Its antigen is currently unknown.

UMIs and sample barcodes were carried by the TCR alpha and TCR beta cDNA libraries that 5'RACE produced using constant-segment primers. TCRdb recomputed calls from the 5' RACE reads with MiXCR, one row per CDR3 protein. In the table there are about 47,000 distinct CDR3 sequences, 8.5% to 10% of which are singletons. Study observations and caveats: Day 15 to 85 contracting clones showed balanced CD4/CD8; later expanders leaned CD4+. Second-wave clones reaching peak frequency on day 37 lacked confirmed SARS-CoV-2 specificity. Some clones that responded were present in memory (sampled pre-infection), which suggests cross-reactive memory joined.

The CDR3 is 13 amino acids. V lost 6 bases to trimming and J lost 3 bases, with 10 bases between them. The germline gives CDR1 KGHDR, CDR2 SFDVKD. The specimen was PBMCs or a T cell subset sorted from them (not recorded which). The rearrangement uses TRBV24-1 and TRBJ1-2, with a weak D call TRBD1 (6 bases). This sequence was found in an adult woman who had mild COVID-19 (a few samples of this study predate the infection). Cell type and time point are not known. The CDR3 loop reads CATSHRDYYGYTF. CDR3 bases: TGTGCCACCAGTCACAGGGATTACTATGGCTACACCTTC.